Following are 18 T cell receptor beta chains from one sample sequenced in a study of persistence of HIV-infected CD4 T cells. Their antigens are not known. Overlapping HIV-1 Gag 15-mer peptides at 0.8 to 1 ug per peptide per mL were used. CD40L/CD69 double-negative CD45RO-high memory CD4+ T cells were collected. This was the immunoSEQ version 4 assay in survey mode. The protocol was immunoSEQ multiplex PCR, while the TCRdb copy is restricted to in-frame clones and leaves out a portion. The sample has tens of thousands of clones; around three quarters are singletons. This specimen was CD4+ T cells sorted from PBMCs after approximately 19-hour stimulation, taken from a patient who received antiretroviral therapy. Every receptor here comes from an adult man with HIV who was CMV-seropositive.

CDR3 DNA: TGTGCCAGCAGCGACAGGGAAAGGGTAACCGGGGAGCTGTTTTTT. Translated: CASSDRERVTGELFF. This chain links TRBV19 with TRBJ2-2; TRBD1 agrees at 7 bases. The ends lost 9 bases at V and 5 bases at J; junction bases unmatched: 12. This CDR3 contains 15 residues. Germline V gene sequence: CDR1 LNHDA, CDR2 SQIVND (reference sequence). Looking up the rest from reference TRBV19 and TRBJ2-2 gives the full variable domain: DGGITQSPKYLFRKEGQNVTLSCEQNLNHDAMYWYRQDPGQGLRLIYYSQIVNDFQKGDIAEGYSVSREKKESFPLTVTSAQKNPTAFYLCASSDRERVTGELFFGEGSRLTVL.

CDR3 coding DNA: TGTGCCAGCGCCAACGGAGACGGTTTATTGCCCCAGCATTTT. It yields the protein CASANGDGLLPQHF. The chain couples TRBV4-2 to TRBJ1-5; D is unclear. The germline CDR1 and CDR2 sequences are LGHNA and YNFKEQ. The CDR3 sequence is 14 residues long. V lost 8 bases to trimming and J lost 9 bases, with 20 bases between them.

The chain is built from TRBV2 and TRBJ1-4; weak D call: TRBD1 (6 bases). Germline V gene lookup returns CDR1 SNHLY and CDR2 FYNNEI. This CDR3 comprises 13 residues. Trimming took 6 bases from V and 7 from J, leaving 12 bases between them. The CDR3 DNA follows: TGTGCCAGCAGGTCTAAACAGGGTGAAAAACTGTTTTTT. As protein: CASRSKQGEKLFF.

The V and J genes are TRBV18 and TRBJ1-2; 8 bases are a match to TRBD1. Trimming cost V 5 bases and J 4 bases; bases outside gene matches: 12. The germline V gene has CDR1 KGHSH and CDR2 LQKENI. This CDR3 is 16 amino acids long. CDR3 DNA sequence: TGTGCCAGCTCATCCGGACAGGGAGGCGGTTTCTATGGCTACACCTTC. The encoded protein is CASSSGQGGGFYGYTF.

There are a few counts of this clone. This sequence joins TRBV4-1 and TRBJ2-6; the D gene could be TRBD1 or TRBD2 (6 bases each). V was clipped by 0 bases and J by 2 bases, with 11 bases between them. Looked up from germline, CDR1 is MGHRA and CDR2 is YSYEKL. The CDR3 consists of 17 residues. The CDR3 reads CASSQDEGGPGANVLTF. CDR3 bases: TGCGCCAGCAGCCAAGATGAGGGGGGCCCTGGGGCCAACGTCCTGACTTTC.

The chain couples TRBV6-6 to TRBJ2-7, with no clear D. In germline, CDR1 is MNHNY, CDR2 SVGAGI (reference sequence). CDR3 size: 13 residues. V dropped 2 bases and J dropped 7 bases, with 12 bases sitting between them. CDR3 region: CASSYMGPGEQYF. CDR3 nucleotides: TGTGCCAGCAGTTACATGGGTCCTGGGGAGCAGTACTTC.

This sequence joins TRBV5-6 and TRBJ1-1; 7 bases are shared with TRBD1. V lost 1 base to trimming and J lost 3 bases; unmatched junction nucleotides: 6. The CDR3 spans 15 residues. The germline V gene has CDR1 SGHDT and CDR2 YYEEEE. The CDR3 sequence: CASSLTGEQDTEAFF. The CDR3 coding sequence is TGTGCCAGCAGCTTGACAGGGGAGCAGGACACTGAAGCTTTCTTT.

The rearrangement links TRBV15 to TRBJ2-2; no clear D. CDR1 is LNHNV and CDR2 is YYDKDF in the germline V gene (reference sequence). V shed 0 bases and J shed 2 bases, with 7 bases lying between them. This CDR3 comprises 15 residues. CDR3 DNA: TGTGCCACCAGCAGAGACAGAAGAAACACCGGGGAGCTGTTTTTT. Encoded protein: CATSRDRRNTGELFF.

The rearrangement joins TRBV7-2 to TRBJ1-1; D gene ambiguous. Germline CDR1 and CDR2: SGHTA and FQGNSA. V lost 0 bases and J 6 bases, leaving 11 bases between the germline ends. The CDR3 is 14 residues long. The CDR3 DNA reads TGTGCCAGCAGCTTAGCAGGAAATAAACCTGAAGCTTTCTTT. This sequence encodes CASSLAGNKPEAFF.

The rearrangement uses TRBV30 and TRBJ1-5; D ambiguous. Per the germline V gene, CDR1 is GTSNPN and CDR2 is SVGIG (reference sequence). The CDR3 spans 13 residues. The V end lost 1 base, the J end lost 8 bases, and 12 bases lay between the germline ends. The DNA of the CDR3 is TGTGCCTGGAGTGCCACCCCAGGCGAGCCCCAGCATTTT. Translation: CAWSATPGEPQHF.

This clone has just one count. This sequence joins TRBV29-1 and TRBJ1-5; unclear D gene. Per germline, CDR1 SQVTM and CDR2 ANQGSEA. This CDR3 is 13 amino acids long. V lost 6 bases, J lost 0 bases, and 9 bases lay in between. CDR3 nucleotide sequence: TGCAGCGTCGAAATTTCTAGCAATCAGCCCCAGCATTTT. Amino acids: CSVEISSNQPQHF.

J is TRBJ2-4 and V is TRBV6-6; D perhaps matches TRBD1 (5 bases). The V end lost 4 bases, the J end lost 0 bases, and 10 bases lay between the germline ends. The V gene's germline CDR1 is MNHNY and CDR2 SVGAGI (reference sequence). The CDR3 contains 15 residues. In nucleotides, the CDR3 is TGTGCCAGCAGTTCGACAGAACTAGCCAAAAACATTCAGTACTTC. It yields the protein CASSSTELAKNIQYF.

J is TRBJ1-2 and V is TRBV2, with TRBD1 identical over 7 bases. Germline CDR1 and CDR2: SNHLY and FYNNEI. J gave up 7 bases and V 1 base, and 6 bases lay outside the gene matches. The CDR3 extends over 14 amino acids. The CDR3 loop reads CASSEDRGGVGYTF. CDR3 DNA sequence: TGTGCCAGCAGTGAAGACAGGGGAGGCGTTGGCTACACCTTC.

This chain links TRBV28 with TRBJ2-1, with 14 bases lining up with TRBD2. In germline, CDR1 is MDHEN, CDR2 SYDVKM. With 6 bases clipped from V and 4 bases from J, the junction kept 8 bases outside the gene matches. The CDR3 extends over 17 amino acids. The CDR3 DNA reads TGTGCCAGCAGGGGCGGGACTAGCGGGAGCTTTTACAATGAGCAGTTCTTC. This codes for CASRGGTSGSFYNEQFF.

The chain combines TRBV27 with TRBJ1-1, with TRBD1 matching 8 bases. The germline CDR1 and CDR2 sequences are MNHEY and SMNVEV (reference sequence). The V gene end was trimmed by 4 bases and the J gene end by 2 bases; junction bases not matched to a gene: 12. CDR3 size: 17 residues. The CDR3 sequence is CASSSRDRWGTNTEAFF. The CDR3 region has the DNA TGTGCCAGCAGTTCGCGGGACAGGTGGGGAACTAACACTGAAGCTTTCTTT.

This CDR3 is CSAGWTYEQYF. Here the CDR3 DNA reads TGCAGCGCTGGCTGGACCTACGAGCAGTACTTC. The chain uses TRBV29-1 and TRBJ2-7; no firm D call. V was cut by 7 bases and J by 2 bases, with 9 bases left in between. There are 11 residues in the CDR3. Germline V gene sequence: CDR1 SQVTM, CDR2 ANQGSEA.

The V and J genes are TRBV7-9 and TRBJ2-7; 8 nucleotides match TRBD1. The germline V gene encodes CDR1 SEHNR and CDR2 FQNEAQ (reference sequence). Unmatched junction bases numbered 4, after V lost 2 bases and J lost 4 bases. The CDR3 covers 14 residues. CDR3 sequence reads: CASSLQGARYEQYF. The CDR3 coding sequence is TGTGCCAGCAGCTTACAGGGGGCGCGATACGAGCAGTACTTC.

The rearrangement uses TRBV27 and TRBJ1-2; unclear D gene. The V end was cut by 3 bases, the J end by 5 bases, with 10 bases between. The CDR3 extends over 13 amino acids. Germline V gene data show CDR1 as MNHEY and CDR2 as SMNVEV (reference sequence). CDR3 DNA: TGTGCCAGCAGTTTTGGTTCAGAATATGGCTACACCTTC. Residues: CASSFGSEYGYTF.